This T cell receptor beta chain was identified in a study of T cell changes during pregnancy in multiple sclerosis. Measured with immunoSEQ multiplex PCR; TCRdb has only the in-frame clones, and not every one. Of about 73,000 clones detected, 90% appear once; the ten largest clones hold 8% to 9.5%. Germline values: CDR1 SQVTM, CDR2 ANQGSEA. Trimming pared 2 bases from V and 1 base from J, leaving 8 bases between. This CDR3 comprises 13 residues. J is TRBJ1-1 and V is TRBV29-1, with unresolved D. This TCR derives from a female donor in good health, enrolled as a control in a pregnancy study. The source was peripheral blood, collected after pregnancy. The CDR3 DNA reads as TGCAGCGTTGAACCCAGGCCGAACACTGAAGCTTTCTTT. Translation gives CSVEPRPNTEAFF.